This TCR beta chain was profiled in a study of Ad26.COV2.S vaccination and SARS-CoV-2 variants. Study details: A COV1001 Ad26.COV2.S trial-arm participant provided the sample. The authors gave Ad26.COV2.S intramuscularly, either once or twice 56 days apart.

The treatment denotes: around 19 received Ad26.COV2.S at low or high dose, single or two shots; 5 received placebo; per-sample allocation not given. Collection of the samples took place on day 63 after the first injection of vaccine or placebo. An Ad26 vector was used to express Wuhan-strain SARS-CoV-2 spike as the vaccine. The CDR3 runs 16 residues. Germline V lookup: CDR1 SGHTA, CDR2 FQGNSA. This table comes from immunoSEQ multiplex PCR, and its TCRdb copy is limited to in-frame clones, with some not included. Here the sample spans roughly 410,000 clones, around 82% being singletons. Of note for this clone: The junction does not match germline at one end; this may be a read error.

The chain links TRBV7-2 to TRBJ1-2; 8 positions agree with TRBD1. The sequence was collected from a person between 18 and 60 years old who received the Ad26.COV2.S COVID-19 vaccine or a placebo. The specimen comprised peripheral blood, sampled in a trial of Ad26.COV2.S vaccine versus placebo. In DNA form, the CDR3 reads TGTGCCAGCAGCCACATGACAGGGGCCTTGTACTACGGCTACACCTTC. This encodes CASSHMTGALYYGYTF.